This T cell receptor (beta chain) is from a study of cytomegalovirus exposure and HLA in healthy donors. Findings and caveats of the study: In an earlier analysis, in 540 or so donors, most V segments appeared productive either ~87% or ~30% of the time. Per a later analysis, roughly 17,000 TCR beta sequences showed association with HLA alleles at 0.05 false discovery rate. In a later analysis, common viral pathogens appeared linked to several of the most significant clusters. According to a later analysis, most TCR beta chains associated with CMV appeared HLA-restricted.

For this clone: Its antigen remains unidentified.

This CDR3 contains 14 residues. After removal of 1 base from V and 3 bases from J, the junction contained 2 bases not matched to a gene. Looked up from germline, CDR1 is SGHTS and CDR2 is YDEGEE. PCR amplification relied on 60 Vbeta primers (plus 13 Jbeta primers). Measured with immunoSEQ multiplex PCR; TCRdb has only the in-frame clones, and not every one. The data hold 150,000 to 200,000 clones, with around 81% observed a single time. Sequencing was done on a sample of PBMCs. This receptor was taken from a woman between 18 and 30 years old in good health and CMV-seropositive. The V call is TRBV5-8, the J call TRBJ2-7, with 9 positions matching TRBD1. The CDR3 spells CASSLTGGFYEQYF. In DNA, the CDR3 is TGTGCCAGCAGCTTGACAGGGGGCTTCTACGAGCAGTACTTC.